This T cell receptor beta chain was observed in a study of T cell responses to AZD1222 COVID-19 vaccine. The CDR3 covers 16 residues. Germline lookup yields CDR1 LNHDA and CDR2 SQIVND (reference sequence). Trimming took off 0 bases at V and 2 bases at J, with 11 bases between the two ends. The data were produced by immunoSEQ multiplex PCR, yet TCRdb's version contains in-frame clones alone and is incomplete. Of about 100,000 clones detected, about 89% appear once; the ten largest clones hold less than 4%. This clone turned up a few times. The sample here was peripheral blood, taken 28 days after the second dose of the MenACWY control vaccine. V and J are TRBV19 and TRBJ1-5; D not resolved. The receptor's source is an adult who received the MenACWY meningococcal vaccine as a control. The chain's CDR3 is CASSIDLSGGNQPQHF. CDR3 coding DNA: TGTGCCAGTAGTATAGATCTATCAGGAGGCAATCAGCCCCAGCATTTT.